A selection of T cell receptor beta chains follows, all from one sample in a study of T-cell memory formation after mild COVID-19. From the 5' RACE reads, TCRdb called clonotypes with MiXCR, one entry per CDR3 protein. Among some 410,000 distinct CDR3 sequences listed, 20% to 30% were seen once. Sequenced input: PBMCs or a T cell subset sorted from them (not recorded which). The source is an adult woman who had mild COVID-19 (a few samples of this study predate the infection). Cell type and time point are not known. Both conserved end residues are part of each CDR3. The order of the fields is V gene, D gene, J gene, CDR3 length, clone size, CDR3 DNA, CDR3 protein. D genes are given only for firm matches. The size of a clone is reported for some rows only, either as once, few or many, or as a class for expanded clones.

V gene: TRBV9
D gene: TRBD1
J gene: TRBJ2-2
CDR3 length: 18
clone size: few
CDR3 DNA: TGTGCCAGCAGCGGCTCCGGAGGTCCCGGGACAGGGCACGGGGAGCTGTTTTTT
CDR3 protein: CASSGSGGPGTGHGELFF

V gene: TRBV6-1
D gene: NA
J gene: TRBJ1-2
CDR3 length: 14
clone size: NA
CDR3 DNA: TGTGCCAGCACCCGCCCGGATAAGGGATATGGCTACACCTTC
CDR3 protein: CASTRPDKGYGYTF

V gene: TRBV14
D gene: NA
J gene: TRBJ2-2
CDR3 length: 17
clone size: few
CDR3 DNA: TGTGCCAGCAGCCAAGTGGGACACCTCTTTGGCACCGGGGAGCTGTTTTTT
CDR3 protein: CASSQVGHLFGTGELFF

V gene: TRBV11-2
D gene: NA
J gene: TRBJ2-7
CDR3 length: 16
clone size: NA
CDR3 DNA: TGTGCCAGCAGCTTAGGAAGGTCGGGACAAACATACGAGCAGTACTTC
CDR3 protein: CASSLGRSGQTYEQYF

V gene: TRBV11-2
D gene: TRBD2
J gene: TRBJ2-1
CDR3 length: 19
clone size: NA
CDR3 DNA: TGTGCCAGCAGCTTAGATTATTGGGGAGGGAGAGCTTCATACAATGAGCAGTTCTTC
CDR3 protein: CASSLDYWGGRASYNEQFF

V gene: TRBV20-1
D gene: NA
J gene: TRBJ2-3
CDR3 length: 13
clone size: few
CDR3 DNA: TGCAGTGCTTTATCCGGGACTCCAGATACGCAGTATTTT
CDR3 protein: CSALSGTPDTQYF

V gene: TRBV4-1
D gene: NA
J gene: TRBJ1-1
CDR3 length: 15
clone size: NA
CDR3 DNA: TGCGCCAGCAGCCAAGTAGGACAGCGGAACACTGAAGCTTTCTTT
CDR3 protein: CASSQVGQRNTEAFF

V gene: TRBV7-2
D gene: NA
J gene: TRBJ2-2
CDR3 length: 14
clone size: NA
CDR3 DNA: TGTGCCAGCAGCTTCGGGGACCGCACCGGGGAGCTGTTTTTT
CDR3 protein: CASSFGDRTGELFF

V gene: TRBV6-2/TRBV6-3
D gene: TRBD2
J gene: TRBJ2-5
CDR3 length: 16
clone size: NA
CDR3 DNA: TGTGCCAGCAGTTACGTGCGGCCGGGAGGGAGGGAGACCCAGTACTTC
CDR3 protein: CASSYVRPGGRETQYF

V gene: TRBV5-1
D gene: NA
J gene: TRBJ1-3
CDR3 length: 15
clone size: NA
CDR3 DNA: TGCGCCAGCAGCATGGACGGGAGCTCTGGAAACACCATATATTTT
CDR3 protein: CASSMDGSSGNTIYF

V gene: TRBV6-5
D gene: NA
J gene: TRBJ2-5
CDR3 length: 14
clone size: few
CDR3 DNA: TGTGCCAGCAGTTTAACCGGACAGCAAGAGACCCAGTACTTC
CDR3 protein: CASSLTGQQETQYF

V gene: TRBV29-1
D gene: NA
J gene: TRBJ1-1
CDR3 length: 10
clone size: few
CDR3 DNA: TGCAGCGTAGGACGGAACACGGCTTTCTTT
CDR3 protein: CSVGRNTAFF

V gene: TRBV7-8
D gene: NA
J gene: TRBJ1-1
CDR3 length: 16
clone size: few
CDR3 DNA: TGTGCCAGCAGCTTAGCGCCGGCAGCCCGGAACACTGAAGCTTTCTTT
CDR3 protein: CASSLAPAARNTEAFF

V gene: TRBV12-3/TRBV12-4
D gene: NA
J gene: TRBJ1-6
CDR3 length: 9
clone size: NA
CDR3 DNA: TGTGCCAGCTGTTCACCCCTCCACTTT
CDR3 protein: CASCSPLHF

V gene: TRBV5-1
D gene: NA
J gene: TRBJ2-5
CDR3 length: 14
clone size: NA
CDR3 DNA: TGCGCCAGCAGTCCGGGAGCAGGACAAGAGACCCAGTACTTC
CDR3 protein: CASSPGAGQETQYF

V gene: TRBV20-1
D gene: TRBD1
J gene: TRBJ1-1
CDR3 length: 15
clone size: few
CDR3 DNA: TGCAGTGCTAGAGCACCACAGGGGAGGCAAACTGAAGCTTTCTTT
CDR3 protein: CSARAPQGRQTEAFF

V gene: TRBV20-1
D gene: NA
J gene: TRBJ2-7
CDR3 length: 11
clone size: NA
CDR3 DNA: TGCAGTGCTAGTAAGTCCTACGAGCAGTACTTC
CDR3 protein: CSASKSYEQYF

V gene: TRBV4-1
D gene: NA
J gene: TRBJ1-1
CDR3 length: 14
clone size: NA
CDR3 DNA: TGCGCCAGCAGCCCCCAGAGTTGGAACACTGAAGCTTTCTTT
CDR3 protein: CASSPQSWNTEAFF

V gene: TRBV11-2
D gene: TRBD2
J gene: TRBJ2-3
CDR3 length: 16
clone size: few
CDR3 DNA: TGTGCCAGCAGCTTAACGGCGGGGGGGGCAGCTGATACGCAGTATTTT
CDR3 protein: CASSLTAGGAADTQYF

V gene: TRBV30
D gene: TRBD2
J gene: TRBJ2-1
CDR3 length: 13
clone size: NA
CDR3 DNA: TGTGCCCGACAACTAGCGGGAGGCCATGAGCAGTTCTTC
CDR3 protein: CARQLAGGHEQFF

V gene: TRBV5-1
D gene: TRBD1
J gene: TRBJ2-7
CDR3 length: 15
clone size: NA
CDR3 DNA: TGCGCCAGCAGCTGGGGGGGACAGGGGACATACGAGCAGTACTTC
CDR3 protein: CASSWGGQGTYEQYF

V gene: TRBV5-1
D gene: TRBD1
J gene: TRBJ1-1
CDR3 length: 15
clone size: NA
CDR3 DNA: TGCGCCAGCAGCTTGACAGGGGGATCGGACACTGAAGCTTTCTTT
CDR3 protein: CASSLTGGSDTEAFF

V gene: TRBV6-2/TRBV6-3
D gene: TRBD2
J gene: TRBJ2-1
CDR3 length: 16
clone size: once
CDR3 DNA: TGTGCCAGCAGTCTCTCTAGCGGGAGGCAGTACAATGAGCAGTTCTTC
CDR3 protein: CASSLSSGRQYNEQFF

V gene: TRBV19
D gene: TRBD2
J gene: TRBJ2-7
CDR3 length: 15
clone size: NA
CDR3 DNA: TGTGCCAGTAGTACCCTTCCGGGACTAGCCTACGAGCAGTACTTC
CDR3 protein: CASSTLPGLAYEQYF

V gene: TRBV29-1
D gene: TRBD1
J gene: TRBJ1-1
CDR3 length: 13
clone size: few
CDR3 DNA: TGCAGCGTTACCGGGACAGGGTGGACTGAAGCTTTCTTT
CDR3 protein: CSVTGTGWTEAFF

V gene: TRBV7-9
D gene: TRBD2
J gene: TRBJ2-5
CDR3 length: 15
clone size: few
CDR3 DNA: TGTGCCAGCAGCTTCGGACTAGCGGGGCAAGAGACCCAGTACTTC
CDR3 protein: CASSFGLAGQETQYF

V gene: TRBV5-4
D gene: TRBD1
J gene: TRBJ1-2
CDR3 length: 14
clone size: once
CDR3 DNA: TGTGCCAGCAGCAAGGGACAGGAGGGATATGGCTACACCTTC
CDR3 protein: CASSKGQEGYGYTF

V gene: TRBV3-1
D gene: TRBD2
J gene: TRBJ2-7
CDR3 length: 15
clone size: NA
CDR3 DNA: TGTGCCAGCAGCCAAGCCCCTAGCGGGGTATACGAGCAGTACTTC
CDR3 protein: CASSQAPSGVYEQYF

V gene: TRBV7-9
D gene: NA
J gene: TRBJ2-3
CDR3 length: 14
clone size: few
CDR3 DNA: TGTGCCAGCAGCTTTGAGGGGGTCACAGATACGCAGTATTTT
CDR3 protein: CASSFEGVTDTQYF

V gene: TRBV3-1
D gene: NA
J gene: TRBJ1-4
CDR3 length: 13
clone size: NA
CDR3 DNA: TGTGCCAGCAGCCCCAGGGGTTGGGAAAAACTGTTTTTT
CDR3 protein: CASSPRGWEKLFF

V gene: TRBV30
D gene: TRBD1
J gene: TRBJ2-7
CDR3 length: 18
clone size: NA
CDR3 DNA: TGTGCCTGGAGTGTATGGATCTCGGACAGGGGCTCTCTCTACGAGCAGTACTTC
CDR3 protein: CAWSVWISDRGSLYEQYF

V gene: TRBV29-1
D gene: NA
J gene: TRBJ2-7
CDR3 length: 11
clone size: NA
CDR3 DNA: TGCAGCGTTGAAGATCCCCGCCAGCAGTACTTC
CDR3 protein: CSVEDPRQQYF

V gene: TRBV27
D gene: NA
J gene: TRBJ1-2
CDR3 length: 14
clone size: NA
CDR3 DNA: TGTGCCAGCAGTAGGGGGGGCAGGGCCTATGGCTACACCTTC
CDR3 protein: CASSRGGRAYGYTF

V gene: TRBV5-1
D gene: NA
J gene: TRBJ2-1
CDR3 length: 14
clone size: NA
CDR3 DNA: TGCGCCAGCGGCGAGTCGGGATCCTACAATGAGCAGTTCTTC
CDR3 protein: CASGESGSYNEQFF